Sequencing of this T cell receptor (beta chain) was carried out in a study of T cells after yellow fever vaccination. In the study overall: Any fraction with a low cell number was prepared using SMART-Seq v4 Ultra Low Input. Study-wide results and caveats: Booster samples showed a return of most primary-vaccination clones (around 96% CD4, approximately 88% CD8). Contaminants from the bulk population, in the form of abundant clonotypes, could be found in FACS-sorted repertoires.

This clonotype has only a few counts. Its antigen is undetermined. The CDR3 runs to 15 residues. Trimming took off 3 bases at V and 5 bases at J, with 15 bases between the two ends. In germline, CDR1 is SGHNT, CDR2 YYREEE (reference sequence). Production of TCR cDNA was by 5'RACE template switching, which also added a universal primer site and UMIs. MiXCR, run by TCRdb on the 5' RACE reads, gives a single entry per CDR3 protein. The sample has more than 300,000 distinct CDR3 sequences, around a tenth seen once. The sequence came from a man younger than 30 who received the YFV17D yellow fever vaccine. This chain joins TRBV5-4 and TRBJ2-4; D possibly uses TRBD1 or TRBD2 (6 bases each). The sequenced sample was CD4+ T cells sorted from PBMCs, obtained 45 days after the yellow fever booster vaccination. The CDR3 loop reads CASSSAGRGENIQYF. The DNA of the CDR3 is TGTGCCAGCAGCTCAGCGGGCAGGGGAGAAAACATTCAGTACTTC.